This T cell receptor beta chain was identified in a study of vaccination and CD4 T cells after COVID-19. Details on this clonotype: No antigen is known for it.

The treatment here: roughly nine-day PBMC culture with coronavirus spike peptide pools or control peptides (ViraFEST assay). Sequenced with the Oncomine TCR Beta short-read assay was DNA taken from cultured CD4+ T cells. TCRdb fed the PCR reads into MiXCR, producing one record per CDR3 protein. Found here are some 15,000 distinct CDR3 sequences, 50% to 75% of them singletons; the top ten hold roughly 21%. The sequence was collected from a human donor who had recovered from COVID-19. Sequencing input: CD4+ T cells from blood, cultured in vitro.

CDR3 region: CASKAGTGPSGYTF. CDR3 nucleotide sequence: TGTGCCAGTAAAGCCGGGACAGGGCCTTCTGGCTACACCTTC. This chain links TRBV19 with TRBJ1-2; 9 bases match TRBD1. Germline assignment: CDR1 LNHDA and CDR2 SQIVND (reference sequence). After removal of 7 bases from V and 7 bases from J, the junction contained 10 bases not matched to a gene. There are 14 residues in the CDR3. The full variable domain, its missing parts supplied by reference TRBV19 and TRBJ1-2, is DGGITQSPKYLFRKEGQNVTLSCEQNLNHDAMYWYRQDPGQGLRLIYYSQIVNDFQKGDIAEGYSVSREKKESFPLTVTSAQKNPTAFYLCASKAGTGPSGYTFGSGTRLTVV.